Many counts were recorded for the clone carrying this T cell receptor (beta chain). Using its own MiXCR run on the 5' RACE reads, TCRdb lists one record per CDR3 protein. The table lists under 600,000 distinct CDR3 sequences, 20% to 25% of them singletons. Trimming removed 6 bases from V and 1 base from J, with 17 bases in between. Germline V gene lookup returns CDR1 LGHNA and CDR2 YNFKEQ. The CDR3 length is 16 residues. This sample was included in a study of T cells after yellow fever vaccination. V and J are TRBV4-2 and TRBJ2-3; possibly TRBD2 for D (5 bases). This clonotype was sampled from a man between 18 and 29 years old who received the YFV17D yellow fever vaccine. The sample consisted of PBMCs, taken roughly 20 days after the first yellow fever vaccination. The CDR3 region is CASRTIGVPGTDTQYF. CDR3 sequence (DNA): TGTGCCAGCAGGACAATCGGGGTACCTGGCACAGATACGCAGTATTTT.